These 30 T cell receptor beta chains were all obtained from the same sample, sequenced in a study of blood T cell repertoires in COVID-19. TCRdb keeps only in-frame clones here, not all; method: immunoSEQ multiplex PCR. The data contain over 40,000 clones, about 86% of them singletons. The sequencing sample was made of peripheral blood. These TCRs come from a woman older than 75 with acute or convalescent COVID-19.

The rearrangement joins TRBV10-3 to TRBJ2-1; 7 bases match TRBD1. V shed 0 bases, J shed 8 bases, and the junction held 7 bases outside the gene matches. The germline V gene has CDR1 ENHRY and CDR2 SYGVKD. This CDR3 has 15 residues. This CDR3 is CAISESPRGMDEQFF. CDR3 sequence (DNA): TGTGCCATCAGTGAGTCCCCCAGGGGGATGGATGAGCAGTTCTTC.

The CDR3 DNA sequence: TGTGCCAGTAATCGGGACAGAAATAGCAATCAGCCCCAGCATTTT. Amino acids: CASNRDRNSNQPQHF. The V gene is TRBV19, the J gene TRBJ1-5; 7 bases fit TRBD1. In germline, CDR1 is LNHDA, CDR2 SQIVND (reference sequence). The CDR3 covers 15 residues. Trimming cost V 7 bases and J 0 bases; bases outside gene matches: 6.

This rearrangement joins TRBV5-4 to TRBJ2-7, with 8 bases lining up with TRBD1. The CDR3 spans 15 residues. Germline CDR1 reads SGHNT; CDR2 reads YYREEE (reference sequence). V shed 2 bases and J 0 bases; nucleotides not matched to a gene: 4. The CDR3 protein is CASSLEQGASYEQYF. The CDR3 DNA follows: TGTGCCAGCAGCTTAGAGCAGGGGGCCTCCTACGAGCAGTACTTC.

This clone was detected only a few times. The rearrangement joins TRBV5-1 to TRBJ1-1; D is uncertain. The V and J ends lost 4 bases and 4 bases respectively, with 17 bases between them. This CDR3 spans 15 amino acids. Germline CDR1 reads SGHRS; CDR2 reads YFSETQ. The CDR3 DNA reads TGCGCCAGCAGCCAGCTTAGTACTGGCGGCACTGAAGCTTTCTTT. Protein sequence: CASSQLSTGGTEAFF. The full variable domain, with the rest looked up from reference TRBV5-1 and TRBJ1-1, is KAGVTQTPRYLIKTRGQQVTLSCSPISGHRSVSWYQQTPGQGLQFLFEYFSETQRNKGNFPGRFSGRQFSNSRSEMNVSTLELGDSALYLCASSQLSTGGTEAFFGQGTRLTVV.

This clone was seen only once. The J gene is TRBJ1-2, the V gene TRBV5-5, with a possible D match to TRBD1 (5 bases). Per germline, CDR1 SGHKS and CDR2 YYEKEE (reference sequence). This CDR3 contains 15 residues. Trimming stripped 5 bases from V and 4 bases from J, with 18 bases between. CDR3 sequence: CASRGTSEPTYGYTF. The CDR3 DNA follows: TGTGCCAGCAGGGGGACTTCCGAACCCACCTATGGCTACACCTTC.

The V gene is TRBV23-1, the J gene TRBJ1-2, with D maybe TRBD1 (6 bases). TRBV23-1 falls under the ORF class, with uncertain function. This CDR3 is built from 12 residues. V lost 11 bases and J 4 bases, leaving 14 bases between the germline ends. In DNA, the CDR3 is TGCGCCGCGAGGGGGACAACCTATGGCTACACCTTC. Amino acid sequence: CAARGTTYGYTF.

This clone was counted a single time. The CDR3 loop reads CASSYLRTGAGNTIYF. The CDR3 coding sequence is TGTGCCAGCAGTTACCTGCGTACAGGGGCTGGAAACACCATATATTTT. This chain joins TRBV6-5 and TRBJ1-3; TRBD1 aligns across 7 bases. After removal of 2 bases from V and 2 bases from J, the junction contained 6 bases not matched to a gene. The CDR3 sequence is 16 residues long. The V gene's germline CDR1 is MNHEY and CDR2 SVGAGI.

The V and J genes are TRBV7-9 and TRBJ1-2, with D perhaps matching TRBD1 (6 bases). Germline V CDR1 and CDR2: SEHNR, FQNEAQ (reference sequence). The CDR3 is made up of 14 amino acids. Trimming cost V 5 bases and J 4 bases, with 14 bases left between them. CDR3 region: CASSPTTGIYGYTF. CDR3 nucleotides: TGTGCCAGCAGCCCAACCACAGGGATCTATGGCTACACCTTC.

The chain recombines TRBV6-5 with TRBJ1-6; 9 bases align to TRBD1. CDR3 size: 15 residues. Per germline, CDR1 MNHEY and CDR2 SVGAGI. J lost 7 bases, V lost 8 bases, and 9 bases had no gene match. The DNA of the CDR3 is TGTGCCAGCGGAACAGGGGGCAAGATCAATTCACCCCTCCACTTT. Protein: CASGTGGKINSPLHF.

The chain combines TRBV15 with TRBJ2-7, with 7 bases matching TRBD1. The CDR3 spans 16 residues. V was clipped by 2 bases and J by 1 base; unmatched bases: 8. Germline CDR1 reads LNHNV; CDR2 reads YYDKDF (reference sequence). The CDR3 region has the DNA TGTGCCACCAGCAGACTGGCCGGGGACAGTTCCTACGAGCAGTACTTC. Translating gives CATSRLAGDSSYEQYF.

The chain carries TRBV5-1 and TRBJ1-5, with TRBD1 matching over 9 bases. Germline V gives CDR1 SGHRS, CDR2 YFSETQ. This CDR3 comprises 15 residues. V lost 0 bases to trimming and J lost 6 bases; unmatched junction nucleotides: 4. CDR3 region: CASSLGDREGQPQHF. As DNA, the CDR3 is TGCGCCAGCAGCTTGGGGGACAGGGAGGGTCAGCCCCAGCATTTT.

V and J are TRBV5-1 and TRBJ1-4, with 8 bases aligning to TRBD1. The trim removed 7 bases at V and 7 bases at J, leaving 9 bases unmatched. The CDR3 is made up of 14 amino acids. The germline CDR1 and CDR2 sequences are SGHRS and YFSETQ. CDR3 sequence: CASGAGQGGEKLFF. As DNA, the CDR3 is TGCGCCAGCGGCGCAGGACAGGGCGGTGAAAAACTGTTTTTT.

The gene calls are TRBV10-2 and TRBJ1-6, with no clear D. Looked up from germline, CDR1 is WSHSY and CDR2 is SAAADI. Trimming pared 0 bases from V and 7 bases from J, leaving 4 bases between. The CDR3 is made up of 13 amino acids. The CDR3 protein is CASSESLNSPLHF. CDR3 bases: TGCGCCAGCAGTGAGTCCTTAAATTCACCCCTCCACTTT.

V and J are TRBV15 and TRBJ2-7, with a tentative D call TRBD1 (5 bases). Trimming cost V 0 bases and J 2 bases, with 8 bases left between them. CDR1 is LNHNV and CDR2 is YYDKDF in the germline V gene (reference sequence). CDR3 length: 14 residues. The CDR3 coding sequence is TGTGCCACCAGCAGAGATGACAGTACCTACGAGCAGTACTTC. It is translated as CATSRDDSTYEQYF.

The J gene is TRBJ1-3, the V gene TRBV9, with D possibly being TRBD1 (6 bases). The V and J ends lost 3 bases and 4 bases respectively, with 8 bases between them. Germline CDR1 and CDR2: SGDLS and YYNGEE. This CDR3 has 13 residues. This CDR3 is CASSDGQGNTIYF. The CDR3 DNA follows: TGTGCCAGCAGCGATGGACAGGGAAACACCATATATTTT. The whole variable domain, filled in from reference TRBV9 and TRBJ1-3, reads DSGVTQTPKHLITATGQRVTLRCSPRSGDLSVYWYQQSLDQGLQFLIQYYNGEERAKGNILERFSAQQFPDLHSELNLSSLELGDSALYFCASSDGQGNTIYFGEGSWLTVV.

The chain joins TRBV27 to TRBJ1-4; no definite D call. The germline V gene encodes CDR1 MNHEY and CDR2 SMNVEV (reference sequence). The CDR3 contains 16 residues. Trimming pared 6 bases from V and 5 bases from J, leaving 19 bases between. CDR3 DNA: TGTGCCAGCAGCCCGAACTCGGTGATCCGGAATGAAAAACTGTTTTTT. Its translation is CASSPNSVIRNEKLFF.

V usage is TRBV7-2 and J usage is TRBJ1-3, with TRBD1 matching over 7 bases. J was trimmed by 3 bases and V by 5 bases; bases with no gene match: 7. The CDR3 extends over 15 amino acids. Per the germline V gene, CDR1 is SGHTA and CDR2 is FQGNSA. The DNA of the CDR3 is TGTGCCAGCAGCCTCGACAGGGTTGGTGGAAACACCATATATTTT. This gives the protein CASSLDRVGGNTIYF.

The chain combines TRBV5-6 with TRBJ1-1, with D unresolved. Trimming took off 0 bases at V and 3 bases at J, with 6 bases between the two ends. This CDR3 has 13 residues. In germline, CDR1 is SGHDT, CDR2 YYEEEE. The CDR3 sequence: CASSLGRDTEAFF. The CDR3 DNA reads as TGTGCCAGCAGCTTGGGTCGGGACACTGAAGCTTTCTTT.

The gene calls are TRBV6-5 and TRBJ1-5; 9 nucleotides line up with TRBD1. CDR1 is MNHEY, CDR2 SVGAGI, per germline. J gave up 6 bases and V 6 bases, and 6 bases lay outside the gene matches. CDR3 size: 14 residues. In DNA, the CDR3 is TGTGCCAGCAGCGGGGACAGGGCGAGTCAGCCCCAGCATTTT. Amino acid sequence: CASSGDRASQPQHF.

The CDR3 coding sequence is TGTGCCAGCAGCTTGAGGGGACAGGGGACCTCACCCCTCCACTTT. This codes for CASSLRGQGTSPLHF. The chain recombines TRBV5-6 with TRBJ1-6; 10 bases align to TRBD1. V was clipped by 1 base and J by 10 bases; unmatched bases: 5. CDR3 length equals 15 residues. In germline, CDR1 is SGHDT, CDR2 YYEEEE.

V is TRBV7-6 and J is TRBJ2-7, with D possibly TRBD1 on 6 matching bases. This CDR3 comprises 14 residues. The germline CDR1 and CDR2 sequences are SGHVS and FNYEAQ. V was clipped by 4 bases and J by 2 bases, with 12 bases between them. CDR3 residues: CASSYQTGAYEQYF. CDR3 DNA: TGTGCCAGCAGCTACCAGACAGGAGCCTACGAGCAGTACTTC.

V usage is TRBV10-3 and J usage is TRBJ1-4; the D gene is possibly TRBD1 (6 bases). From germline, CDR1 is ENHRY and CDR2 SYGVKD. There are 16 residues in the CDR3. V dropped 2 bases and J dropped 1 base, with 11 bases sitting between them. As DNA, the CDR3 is TGTGCCATCAGTGAGCCAACACAGGGAACTAATGAAAAACTGTTTTTT. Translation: CAISEPTQGTNEKLFF.

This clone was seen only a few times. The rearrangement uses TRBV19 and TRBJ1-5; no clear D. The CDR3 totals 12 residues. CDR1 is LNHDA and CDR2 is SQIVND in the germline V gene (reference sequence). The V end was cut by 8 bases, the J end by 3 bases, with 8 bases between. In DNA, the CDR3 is TGTGCCAGTCAGAGGGACAATCAGCCCCAGCATTTT. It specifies CASQRDNQPQHF.

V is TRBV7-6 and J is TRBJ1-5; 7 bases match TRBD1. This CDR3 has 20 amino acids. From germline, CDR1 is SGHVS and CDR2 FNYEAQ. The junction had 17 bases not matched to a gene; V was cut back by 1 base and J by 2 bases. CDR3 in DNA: TGTGCCAGCAGCTTAGTTGAGGACAGGCCGTTTTGGGATGGCAATCAGCCCCAGCATTTT. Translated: CASSLVEDRPFWDGNQPQHF.

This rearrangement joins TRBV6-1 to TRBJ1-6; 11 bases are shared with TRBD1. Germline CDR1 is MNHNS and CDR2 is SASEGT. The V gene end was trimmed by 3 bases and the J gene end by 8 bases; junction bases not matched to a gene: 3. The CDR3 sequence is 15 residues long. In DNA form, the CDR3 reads TGTGCCAGCAGTGAGTGGGACAGGGGGGATTCACCCCTCCACTTT. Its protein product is CASSEWDRGDSPLHF.

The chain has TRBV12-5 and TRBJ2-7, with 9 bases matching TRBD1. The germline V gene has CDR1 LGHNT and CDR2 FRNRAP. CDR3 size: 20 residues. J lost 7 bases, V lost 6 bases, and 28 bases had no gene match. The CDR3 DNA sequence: TGTGCTAGTGGACCGGGGACAACTGTTACCTGGACAGGGGCGCTAGGAGAGCAGTACTTC. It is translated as CASGPGTTVTWTGALGEQYF.

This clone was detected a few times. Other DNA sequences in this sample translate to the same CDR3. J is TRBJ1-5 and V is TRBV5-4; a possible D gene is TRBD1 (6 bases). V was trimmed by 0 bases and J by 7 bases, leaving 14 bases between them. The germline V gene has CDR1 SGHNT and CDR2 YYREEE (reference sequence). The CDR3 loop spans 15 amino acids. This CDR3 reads CASSLGRGEGQPQHF. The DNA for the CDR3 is TGTGCCAGCAGCTTGGGCAGGGGAGAAGGGCAGCCCCAGCATTTT.

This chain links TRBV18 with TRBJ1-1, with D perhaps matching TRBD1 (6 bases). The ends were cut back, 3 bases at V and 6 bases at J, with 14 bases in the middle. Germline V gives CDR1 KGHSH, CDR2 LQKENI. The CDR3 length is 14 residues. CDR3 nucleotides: TGTGCCAGCTCACCTTTGGGGGGGGGCCCTGAAGCTTTCTTT. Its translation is CASSPLGGGPEAFF.

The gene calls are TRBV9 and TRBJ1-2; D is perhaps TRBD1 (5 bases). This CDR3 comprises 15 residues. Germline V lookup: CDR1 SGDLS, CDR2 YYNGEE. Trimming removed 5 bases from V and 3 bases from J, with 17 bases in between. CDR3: CASRIQGGRDYGYTF. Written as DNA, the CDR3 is TGTGCCAGCAGAATCCAGGGAGGTCGGGACTATGGCTACACCTTC.

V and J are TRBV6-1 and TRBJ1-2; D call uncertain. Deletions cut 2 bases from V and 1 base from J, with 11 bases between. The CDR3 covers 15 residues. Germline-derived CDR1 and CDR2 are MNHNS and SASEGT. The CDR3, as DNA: TGTGCCAGCAGTGAATGGGCGGGCTTTAACTATGGCTACACCTTC. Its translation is CASSEWAGFNYGYTF.